These T cell receptor beta chains were read from a single sample in a study of cytomegalovirus exposure and HLA in healthy donors. Some clones are missing from TCRdb's copy, which holds only in-frame ones; the method was immunoSEQ multiplex PCR. Of fewer than 200,000 clones detected, roughly 84% appear once; the ten largest clones hold around 1.5%. Input material: PBMCs. The receptor set was obtained from a male donor in good health and CMV-seronegative. The conserved cysteine and the conserved F or W are not part of the CDR3 here. D genes are given only for firm matches.

D	V	length	CDR3
TRBD1	TRBV30	14	AWSATGACYNSPLH
-	TRBV10-3	11	AISGTGANVLT
TRBD2	TRBV7-9	12	SSSYGLAVETQY
-	TRBV19	12	ASRRAGATDTQY
-	TRBV18	11	ASSVRLEETQY
-	TRBV7-8	13	ASSQGDTPLYEQY
TRBD1	TRBV7-3	13	ASSPPGTGTNEQF
TRBD2	TRBV4-1	11	ASNTGGWETQY
TRBD2	TRBV9	13	ASSVRAGVSDTQY
-	TRBV5-4	12	ASSLVSSRETQY
TRBD1	TRBV7-3	13	ASRPGTGLAGELF
TRBD2	TRBV27	12	ASGDGGAYETQY
TRBD1	TRBV5-1	13	AGSGGQGSGNTIY
TRBD1	TRBV5-1	13	ASSPGDRAYNEQF
-	TRBV7-7	12	ASSSPGYDGELF
TRBD2	TRBV30	14	AWSVLAGVNTGELF
TRBD1	TRBV18	13	ASSPTTGGIDGYT
TRBD2	TRBV10-2	15	ASSDFPSGSPTDTQY
-	TRBV5-1	13	ASSLVSGSSYEQY
-	TRBV2	13	ASSEIGEAYNEQF
-	TRBV6-1	13	ASRGQSSAKNIQY
-	TRBV19	16	ASSTTRTGKSRTDTQY
TRBD1	TRBV2	10	ASSENRGGYT
TRBD2	TRBV27	14	ASSLGSSGGLDTQY
-	TRBV6-5	11	ASSYSPRIGYT
-	TRBV9	12	ASSGSGTGSKPY
TRBD1	TRBV7-9	13	SSSFQGQGVDTIY